This T cell receptor beta chain was retrieved from a study of T-cell reconstitution after alpha-beta-depleted transplantation in children (dated by TCRdb to 2016 to 2018). For the study in its entirety: Using TCR repertoire profiling, the study followed T-cell immune reconstitution in a quantitative way in children after TCRalphabeta/CD19-depleted allogeneic hematopoietic cell transplantation.

This clonotype was seen at least ten times. The clone's antigen remains unknown. Base qualities are not at hand, and no much larger clone is one base apart. The library relied on PCR. Sequencing was performed on an Illumina HiSeq 2500. TCR libraries were prepared with molecular barcoding, using unique molecular identifiers to normalize TCRbeta repertoire quantification. The public reads were quality trimmed at Q25 with fastp and then assembled into clones with MiXCR by TCRdb, keeping productive beta chains. Rows with a matching CDR3 protein are joined into one entry that keeps the most common DNA and genes. The sample table records 200,000 to 300,000 distinct CDR3 sequences; around 13% of these occur just once. The ten largest clonotypes hold about 2.6% of the sample. This sample comprised PBMCs from the stem cell graft donor, obtained from the stem cell graft. The source of this sequence is a human donor who donated a stem cell graft to a child with acute lymphoblastic leukemia.

The DNA is TGCAGCGTTGAGTCGGGACGGAGCTCTGGAAACACCATATATTTT. Protein translation: CSVESGRSSGNTIYF. The rearrangement combines TRBV29-1 with TRBJ1-3; the D segment could be TRBD1, given 5 matching bases. At the junction V is shortened by 3 bases and J by 0 bases, with 12 bases in between. The cysteine opens and the phenylalanine closes a CDR3 of 15 amino acids. This entry keeps only the CDR3 DNA: 45 bases, framed from base 1. The germline V gene encodes CDR1 SQVTM and CDR2 ANQGSEA.